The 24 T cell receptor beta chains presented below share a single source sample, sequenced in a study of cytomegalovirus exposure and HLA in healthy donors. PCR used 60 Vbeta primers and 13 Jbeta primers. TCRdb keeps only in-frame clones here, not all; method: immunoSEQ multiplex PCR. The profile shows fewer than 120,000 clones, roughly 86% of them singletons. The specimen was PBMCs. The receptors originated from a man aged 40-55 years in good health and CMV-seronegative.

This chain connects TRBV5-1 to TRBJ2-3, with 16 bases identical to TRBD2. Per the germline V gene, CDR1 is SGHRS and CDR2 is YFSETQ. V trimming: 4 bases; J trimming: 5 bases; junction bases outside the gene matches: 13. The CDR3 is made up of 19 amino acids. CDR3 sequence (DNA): TGCGCCAGCAGCCAGACCCCGGGACTAGCGGGGGGGCTCCAAGATACGCAGTATTTT. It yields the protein CASSQTPGLAGGLQDTQYF.

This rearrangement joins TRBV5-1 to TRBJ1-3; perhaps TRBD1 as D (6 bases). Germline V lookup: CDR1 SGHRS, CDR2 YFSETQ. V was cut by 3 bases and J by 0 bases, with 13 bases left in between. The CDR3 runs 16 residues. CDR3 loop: CASSSKGGNSGNTIYF. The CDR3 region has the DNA TGCGCCAGCAGCTCAAAAGGGGGAAACTCTGGAAACACCATATATTTT. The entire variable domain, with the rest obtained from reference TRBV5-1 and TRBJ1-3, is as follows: KAGVTQTPRYLIKTRGQQVTLSCSPISGHRSVSWYQQTPGQGLQFLFEYFSETQRNKGNFPGRFSGRQFSNSRSEMNVSTLELGDSALYLCASSSKGGNSGNTIYFGEGSWLTVV.

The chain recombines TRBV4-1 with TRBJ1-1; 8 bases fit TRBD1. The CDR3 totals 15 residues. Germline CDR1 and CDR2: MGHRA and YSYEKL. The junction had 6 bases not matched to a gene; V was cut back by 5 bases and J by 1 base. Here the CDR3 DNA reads TGCGCCAGCAGCAGACTCCAGGGGGCGAACACTGAAGCTTTCTTT. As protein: CASSRLQGANTEAFF.

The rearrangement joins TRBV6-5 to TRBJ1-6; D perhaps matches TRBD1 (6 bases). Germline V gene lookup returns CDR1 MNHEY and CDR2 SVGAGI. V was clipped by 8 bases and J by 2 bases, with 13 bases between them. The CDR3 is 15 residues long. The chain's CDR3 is CASQASGAYNSPLHF. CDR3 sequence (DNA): TGTGCCAGCCAGGCTTCAGGGGCCTATAATTCACCCCTCCACTTT.

In nucleotides, the CDR3 is TGTGCCAGCAGCCCTGTGGGGGCGGCCTATGGCTACACCTTC. This codes for CASSPVGAAYGYTF. V usage is TRBV5-6 and J usage is TRBJ1-2, with a weak D call TRBD1 (6 bases). This CDR3 region has 14 residues. V dropped 4 bases and J dropped 4 bases, with 14 bases sitting between them. In germline, CDR1 is SGHDT, CDR2 YYEEEE.

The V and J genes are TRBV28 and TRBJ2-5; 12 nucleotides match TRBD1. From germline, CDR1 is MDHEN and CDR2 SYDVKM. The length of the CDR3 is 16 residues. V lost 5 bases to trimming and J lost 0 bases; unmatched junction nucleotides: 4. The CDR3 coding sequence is TGTGCCAGCAGTGGTGGGACAGGGGGCCACCAAGAGACCCAGTACTTC. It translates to CASSGGTGGHQETQYF.

The CDR3, as DNA: TGTGCCAGCAGCTTGGGAATAGCGGGGGCATTTGAGCAGTTCTTC. It yields the protein CASSLGIAGAFEQFF. The chain employs TRBV5-4 and TRBJ2-1; 9 nucleotides line up with TRBD2. Losses at the gene ends were 0 bases for V and 9 bases for J; bases not matched to a gene: 7. This CDR3 is built from 15 residues. The germline gives CDR1 SGHNT, CDR2 YYREEE (reference sequence).

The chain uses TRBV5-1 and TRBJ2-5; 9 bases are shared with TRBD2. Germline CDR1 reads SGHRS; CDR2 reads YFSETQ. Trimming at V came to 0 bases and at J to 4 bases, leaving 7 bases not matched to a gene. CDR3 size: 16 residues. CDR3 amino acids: CASSLAVSGGGETQYF. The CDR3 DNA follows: TGCGCCAGCAGCTTGGCCGTTAGCGGGGGCGGAGAGACCCAGTACTTC. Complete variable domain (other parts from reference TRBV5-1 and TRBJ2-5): KAGVTQTPRYLIKTRGQQVTLSCSPISGHRSVSWYQQTPGQGLQFLFEYFSETQRNKGNFPGRFSGRQFSNSRSEMNVSTLELGDSALYLCASSLAVSGGGETQYFGPGTRLLVL.

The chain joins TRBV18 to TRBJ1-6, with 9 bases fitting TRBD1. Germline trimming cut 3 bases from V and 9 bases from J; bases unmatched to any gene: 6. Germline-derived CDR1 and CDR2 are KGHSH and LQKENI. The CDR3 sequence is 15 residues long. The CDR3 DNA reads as TGTGCCAGCTCACCGCAGCCGGGACAGGGTTCACCCCTCCACTTT. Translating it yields CASSPQPGQGSPLHF.

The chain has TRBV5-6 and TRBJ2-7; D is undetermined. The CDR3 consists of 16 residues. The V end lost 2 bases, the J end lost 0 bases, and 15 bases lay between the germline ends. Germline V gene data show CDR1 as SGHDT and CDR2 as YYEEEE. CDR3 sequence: CASSLKLAVSSYEQYF. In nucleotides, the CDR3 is TGTGCCAGCAGCTTAAAATTGGCAGTCAGCTCCTACGAGCAGTACTTC.

The DNA of the CDR3 is TGTGCCAGCAGTAAAACGGGACAGGGGGCGGGGGAGCAGTACTTC. It translates to CASSKTGQGAGEQYF. The chain couples TRBV27 to TRBJ2-7, with 12 bases lining up with TRBD1. The V gene's germline CDR1 is MNHEY and CDR2 SMNVEV (reference sequence). The CDR3 totals 15 residues. V lost 5 bases and J lost 7; bases outside the gene matches: 9.

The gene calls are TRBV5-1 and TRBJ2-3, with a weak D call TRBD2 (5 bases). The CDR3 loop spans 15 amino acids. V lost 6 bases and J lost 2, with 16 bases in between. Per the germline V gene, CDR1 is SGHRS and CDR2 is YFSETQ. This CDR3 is CASMGSDTYTDTQYF. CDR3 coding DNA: TGCGCCAGCATGGGGAGTGACACCTACACAGATACGCAGTATTTT.

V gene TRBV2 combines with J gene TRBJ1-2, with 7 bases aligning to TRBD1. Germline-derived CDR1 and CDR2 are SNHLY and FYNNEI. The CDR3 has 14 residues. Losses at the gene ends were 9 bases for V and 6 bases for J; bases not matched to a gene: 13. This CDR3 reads CASSTEGTADGYTF. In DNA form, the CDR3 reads TGTGCCAGTTCCACGGAAGGGACAGCCGATGGCTACACCTTC.

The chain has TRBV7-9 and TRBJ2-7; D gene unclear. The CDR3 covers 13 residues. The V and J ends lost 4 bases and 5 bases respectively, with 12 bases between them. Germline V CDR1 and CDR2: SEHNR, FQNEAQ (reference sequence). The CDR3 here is CASSSDLENEQYF. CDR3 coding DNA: TGTGCCAGCAGCTCCGACTTGGAAAACGAGCAGTACTTC. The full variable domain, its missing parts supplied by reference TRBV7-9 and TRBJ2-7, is DTGVSQNPRHKITKRGQNVTFRCDPISEHNRLYWYRQTLGQGPEFLTYFQNEAQLEKSRLLSDRFSAERPKGSFSTLEIQRTEQGDSAMYLCASSSDLENEQYFGPGTRLTVT.

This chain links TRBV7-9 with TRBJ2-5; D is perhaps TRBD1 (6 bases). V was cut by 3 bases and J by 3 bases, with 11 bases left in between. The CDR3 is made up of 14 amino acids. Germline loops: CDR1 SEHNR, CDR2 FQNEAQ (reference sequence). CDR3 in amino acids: CASSFLTGKETQYF. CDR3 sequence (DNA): TGTGCCAGCAGCTTTCTTACAGGGAAAGAGACCCAGTACTTC.

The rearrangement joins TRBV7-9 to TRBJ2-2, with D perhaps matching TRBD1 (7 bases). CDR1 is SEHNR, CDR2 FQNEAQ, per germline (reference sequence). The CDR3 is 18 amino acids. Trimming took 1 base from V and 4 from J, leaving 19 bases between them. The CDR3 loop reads CASSLVPTRQGGTGELFF. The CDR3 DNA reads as TGTGCCAGCAGCTTAGTCCCCACAAGACAGGGAGGCACCGGGGAGCTGTTTTTT.

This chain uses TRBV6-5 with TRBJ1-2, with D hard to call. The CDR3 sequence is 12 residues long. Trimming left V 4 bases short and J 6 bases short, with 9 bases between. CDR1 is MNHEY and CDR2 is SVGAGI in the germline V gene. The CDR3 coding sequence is TGTGCCAGCAGTTCTAGTCCGAATGGCTACACCTTC. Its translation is CASSSSPNGYTF.

The CDR3 DNA sequence: TGTGCCACCAGCAGAGATTCGGCAGGGACTAACTATGGCTACACCTTC. Protein sequence: CATSRDSAGTNYGYTF. The V and J genes are TRBV15 and TRBJ1-2, with D possibly being TRBD1 (5 bases). V shed 0 bases and J shed 0 bases, with 11 bases lying between them. Germline V gene sequence: CDR1 LNHNV, CDR2 YYDKDF (reference sequence). The CDR3 consists of 16 residues.

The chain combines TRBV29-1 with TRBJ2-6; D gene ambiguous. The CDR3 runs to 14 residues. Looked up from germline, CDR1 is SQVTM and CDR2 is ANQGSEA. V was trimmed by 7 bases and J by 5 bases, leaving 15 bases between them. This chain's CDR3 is CSALTGTRANVLTF. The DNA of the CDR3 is TGCAGCGCCTTGACTGGAACTAGGGCCAACGTCCTGACTTTC.

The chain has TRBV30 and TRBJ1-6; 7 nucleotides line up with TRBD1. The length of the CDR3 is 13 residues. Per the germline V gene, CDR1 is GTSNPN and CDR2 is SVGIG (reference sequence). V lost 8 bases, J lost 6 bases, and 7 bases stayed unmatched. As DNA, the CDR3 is TGTGCCGGAAACCGGGACAGTAATTCACCCCTCCACTTT. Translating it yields CAGNRDSNSPLHF.

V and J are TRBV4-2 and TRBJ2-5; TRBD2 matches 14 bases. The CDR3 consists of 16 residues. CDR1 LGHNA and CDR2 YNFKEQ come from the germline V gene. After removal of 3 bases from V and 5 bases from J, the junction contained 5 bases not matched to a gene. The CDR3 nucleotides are TGTGCCAGCAGCCAGACTAGCGGGGGGGCCGGGGAGACCCAGTACTTC. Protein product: CASSQTSGGAGETQYF.

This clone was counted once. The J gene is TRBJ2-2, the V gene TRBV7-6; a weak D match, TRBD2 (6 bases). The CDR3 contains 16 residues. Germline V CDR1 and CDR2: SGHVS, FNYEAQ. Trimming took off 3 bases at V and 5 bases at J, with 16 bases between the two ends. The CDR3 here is CASSLGRGLRTGELFF. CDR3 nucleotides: TGTGCCAGCAGCTTGGGGCGGGGCCTCAGAACCGGGGAGCTGTTTTTT.

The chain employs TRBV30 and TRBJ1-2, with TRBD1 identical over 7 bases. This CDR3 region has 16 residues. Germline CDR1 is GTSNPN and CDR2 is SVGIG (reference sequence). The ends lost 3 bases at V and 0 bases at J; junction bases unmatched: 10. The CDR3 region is CAWSSGTVSANYGYTF. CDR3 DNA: TGTGCCTGGAGCTCAGGGACAGTCTCAGCTAACTATGGCTACACCTTC.

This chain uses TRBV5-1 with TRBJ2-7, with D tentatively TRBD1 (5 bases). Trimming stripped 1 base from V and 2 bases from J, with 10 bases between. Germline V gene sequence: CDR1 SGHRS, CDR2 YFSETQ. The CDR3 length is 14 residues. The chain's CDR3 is CASSLTGRAYEQYF. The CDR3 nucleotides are TGCGCCAGCAGCTTGACGGGCAGGGCCTACGAGCAGTACTTC.